Listed below are T cell receptor beta chains from one sample, sequenced in a study of shared clonotypes between healthy human individuals. Clones were sequenced by immunoSEQ multiplex PCR, and TCRdb holds only the in-frame ones, with some missing. The sample includes 2 million to 2.5 million clones, approximately 93% of them seen just once. The sequenced sample consisted of naive CD4+ T cells from PBMCs. The receptors come from a man younger than 35 in good health. Some clones in this sample may be carry-over from other donors' samples. Each CDR3 is given with its conserved first and last residue. A D gene is named only where the DNA matches it firmly. Clone size is stated in some rows and not others, as once, few, many or a class when expanded.

v_gene	j_gene	abundance	d_gene	CDR3nt	CDR3aa
TRBV21-1	TRBJ2-7	.	.	TGTGCCAGCAGCAAAGATCGGGCTAGCGGGAGTACCTACGAGCAGTACTTC	CASSKDRASGSTYEQYF
TRBV7-3	TRBJ2-2	.	.	TGTGCCAGCGCGAGAAAGAGGGACAACACCGGGGAGCTGTTTTTT	CASARKRDNTGELFF
TRBV27	TRBJ2-1	.	TRBD1	TGTGCCAGCAGTCAGCCCCGGACAGGGAAGCGCTACAATGAGCAGTTCTTC	CASSQPRTGKRYNEQFF
TRBV29-1	TRBJ1-1	.	.	TGCAGCGCGTACGGGGCCCTCAACACTGAAGCTTTCTTT	CSAYGALNTEAFF
TRBV7-8	TRBJ1-1	.	.	TGTGCCAGCAGCCTAGCGGGTGGGAGGGCAGCTTTCTTT	CASSLAGGRAAFF
TRBV7-2	TRBJ2-2	.	TRBD1	TGTGCCAGCAGCTTTACCGGCGGACAGGGGACCGGGGAGCTGTTTTTT	CASSFTGGQGTGELFF
TRBV9	TRBJ2-7	once	.	TGTGCCAGCAGTACCGGGGTCGGGGGAGCCTACGAGCAGTACTTC	CASSTGVGGAYEQYF
TRBV5-8	TRBJ1-4	.	.	TGTGCCAGCAGCTTTGCGCTGTCCAATGAAAAACTGTTTTTT	CASSFALSNEKLFF
TRBV11-3	TRBJ2-7	.	.	TGTGCCAGCAGCTTAGCCTGGGGAAGGGACTACGAGCAGTACTTC	CASSLAWGRDYEQYF
TRBV9	TRBJ1-1	few	.	TGTGCCAGCAGCGTAGTAGGGGTTTCCGAAGCTTTCTTT	CASSVVGVSEAFF
TRBV28	TRBJ1-2	.	TRBD1	TGTGCCAGCACCTTACCTGACAGGGGTTATGGCTACACCTTC	CASTLPDRGYGYTF
TRBV6-6	TRBJ2-7	.	.	TGTGCCAGCAGTAATTCCTACGAGCAGTACTTC	CASSNSYEQYF
TRBV2	TRBJ2-1	few	TRBD2	TGTGCCAGCAGTGAGGGGGGGGCCTACAATGAGCAGTTCTTC	CASSEGGAYNEQFF
TRBV6-6	TRBJ2-2	.	.	TGTGCCAGCAGTCAGGGACACTCGGGCGGGGAGCTGTTTTTT	CASSQGHSGGELFF
TRBV7-2	TRBJ2-2	.	.	TGTGCCAGCAGCTTAATACCTAGCACCGGGGAGCTGTTTTTT	CASSLIPSTGELFF
TRBV4-3	TRBJ2-3	.	.	TGCGCCAGCAGCCAAGATAGGGGCAGTTCCGTCCCAGATACGCAGTATTTT	CASSQDRGSSVPDTQYF
TRBV28	TRBJ2-7	.	.	TGTGCCAGCAGTTTAACAGGAAGCTCCTACGAGCAGTACTTC	CASSLTGSSYEQYF
TRBV4-2	TRBJ1-4	few	.	TGTGCCAGCAGCCCCCTACTAGAGGGCGGAAAACTGTTTTTT	CASSPLLEGGKLFF
TRBV28	TRBJ1-2	once	.	TGTGCCAGCAGTTTGGGAGGAAGCCGGGGCTACACCTTC	CASSLGGSRGYTF
TRBV6-1	TRBJ2-1	.	TRBD2	TGTGCCAGCACGTCAGGGACTAATGGTAAGGAGCAGTTCTTC	CASTSGTNGKEQFF
TRBV28	TRBJ1-5	.	TRBD1	TGTGCCAGCAGTTTTGAAATCGGACAGGTCTATCAGCCCCAGCATTTT	CASSFEIGQVYQPQHF
TRBV2	TRBJ2-7	.	TRBD1	TGTGCCAGCAGTGGGACAGGGAGCTCCTACGAGCAGTACTTC	CASSGTGSSYEQYF
TRBV2	TRBJ2-5	.	.	TGTGCCAGCAGTGATGGGCGGGGTGGTGGAGAGACCCAGTACTTC	CASSDGRGGGETQYF
TRBV5-1	TRBJ2-2	.	TRBD2	TGCGCCAGCAGCCCCTTTTATAGCGGGACCACCGGGGAGCTGTTTTTT	CASSPFYSGTTGELFF
TRBV6-5	TRBJ1-2	.	.	TGTGCCAGCAGTATAGGAACAGGGAGTGGCTACACCTTC	CASSIGTGSGYTF
TRBV5-1	TRBJ2-1	.	.	TGCGCCAGCCAGGGGAACCTAGCGGTCTACAATGAGCAGTTCTTC	CASQGNLAVYNEQFF
TRBV6-6	TRBJ1-2	.	.	TGTGCCAGCACCGCGGCCAGCCTAGGCTATGGCTACACCTTC	CASTAASLGYGYTF
TRBV29-1	TRBJ2-3	once	.	TGCAGCGGGGGGTCCCTAGTTCCAGATACGCAGTATTTT	CSGGSLVPDTQYF
TRBV7-2	TRBJ1-1	few	.	TGTGCCAGCAGCACATGGACAGCGGCTTTCTTT	CASSTWTAAFF
TRBV5-1	TRBJ2-7	.	.	TGCGCCAGCAGCTTGGAATTGGGAGCTGAAATAACCTACGAGCAGTACTTC	CASSLELGAEITYEQYF
TRBV28	TRBJ2-7	.	.	TGTGCCAGCCTCCAAAGTTGGGGAATCTACGAGCAGTACTTC	CASLQSWGIYEQYF
TRBV6-1	TRBJ2-3	.	TRBD1	TGTGCCAGCAGAACAGGGGGCACCACAGATACGCAGTATTTT	CASRTGGTTDTQYF
TRBV14	TRBJ1-2	.	.	TGTGCCAGCAGCCAAACAGGGTTTGGCGTGAACTATGGCTACACCTTC	CASSQTGFGVNYGYTF
TRBV27	TRBJ1-5	.	TRBD1	TGTGCCAGCAGTTTACTGGGACAGAGCAATCAGCCCCAGCATTTT	CASSLLGQSNQPQHF
TRBV30	TRBJ1-1	.	.	TGTGCCTGGGAGTCGGGGATAAACACTGAAGCTTTCTTT	CAWESGINTEAFF
TRBV11-2	TRBJ2-2	.	.	TGTGCCTCCAGGCCCAGGGGGAGGGCCACCGGGGAGCTGTTTTTT	CASRPRGRATGELFF
TRBV5-1	TRBJ2-2	once	.	TGCGCCAGCGGTCGGGCTGGTAGCACCGGGGAGCTGTTTTTT	CASGRAGSTGELFF